The 20 T cell receptor beta chains given below trace back to one sample, sequenced in a study of blood T cells in healthy people across ages. Combining a sample-barcoded 5' primer with a J-beta primer mix, a second PCR ran for about 7 to 11 cycles. TCRdb processed the 5' RACE reads anew with MiXCR; each CDR3 protein has one entry. The table has under 750,000 distinct CDR3 sequences, 40% to 50% seen once. Sequences were obtained from blood. The receptors were sampled from an elderly man in good health.

The CDR3 coding sequence is TGTGCCAGCAGCGGAGCTAGCGGGGGCTCTACAGATACGCAGTATTTT. Protein product: CASSGASGGSTDTQYF. V is TRBV9 and J is TRBJ2-3; 10 bases map to TRBD2. The V gene end was trimmed by 3 bases and the J gene end by 3 bases; junction bases not matched to a gene: 7. CDR3 length equals 16 residues. Germline assignment: CDR1 SGDLS and CDR2 YYNGEE.

The chain joins TRBV27 to TRBJ2-3, with D possibly matching TRBD2 (5 bases). This CDR3 region has 13 residues. V was pared by 5 bases and J by 5 bases, with 11 bases between. Germline values: CDR1 MNHEY, CDR2 SMNVEV (reference sequence). CDR3 sequence (DNA): TGTGCCAGCAGTCGCCGACGGGGAGATACGCAGTATTTT. Its protein product is CASSRRRGDTQYF.

The rearrangement uses TRBV7-9 and TRBJ2-1; 8 bases fit TRBD2. CDR3 length equals 15 residues. J gave up 6 bases and V 6 bases, and 10 bases lay outside the gene matches. Germline values: CDR1 SEHNR, CDR2 FQNEAQ (reference sequence). This chain's CDR3 is CASRPGTSIPNEQFF. The CDR3 nucleotides are TGTGCCAGCAGACCCGGGACTAGTATCCCCAATGAGCAGTTCTTC.

A few counts support this clonotype. CDR3 region: CASSYSRLAAGTQYF. The CDR3 region has the DNA TGTGCCAGCAGTTACTCGAGGCTAGCGGCAGGTACGCAGTATTTT. The genes are TRBV6-6 and TRBJ2-3; 7 bases agree with TRBD2. This CDR3 spans 15 amino acids. Germline V gene lookup returns CDR1 MNHNY and CDR2 SVGAGI (reference sequence). V dropped 0 bases and J dropped 8; count of bases not matched to a gene: 8.

Remarks on this clonotype: The germline gene is not matched at one end of the junction; a read error may be the cause. The chain uses TRBV7-7 and TRBJ2-2; D gene ambiguous. In germline, CDR1 is SSHAT, CDR2 FNYEAQ (reference sequence). The CDR3 covers 13 residues. CDR3 protein: CASSLSNTGELFF. CDR3 nucleotides: TGTGCTAGCAGCTTAAGTAACACCGGGGAGCTGTTTTTT.

This clonotype was seen ten or more times. The rearrangement joins TRBV9 to TRBJ2-3; 13 bases fit TRBD2. The CDR3 loop spans 15 amino acids. Germline trimming cut 0 bases from V and 6 bases from J; bases unmatched to any gene: 1. Germline CDR1 and CDR2: SGDLS and YYNGEE. The DNA of the CDR3 is TGTGCCAGCAGCGTAGTGGGACTAGCGGGGGATACGCAGTATTTT. Translation: CASSVVGLAGDTQYF.

For this clonotype: At one of its ends the junction is not consistent with the germline gene, which may arise from a read error. This sequence joins TRBV7-2 and TRBJ2-7; D is perhaps TRBD2 (5 bases). The CDR3 runs to 15 residues. Germline lookup yields CDR1 SGHTA and CDR2 FQGNSA. CDR3 nucleotide sequence: TGTGCCAGCAGCCCAAAAAGCGAGGGATCCTACGAGCAGCACTTC. Translated: CASSPKSEGSYEQHF.

The count of this clonotype is one. The J gene is TRBJ2-7, the V gene TRBV11-2; D is tentatively TRBD1 or TRBD2 (6 bases each). Trimming removed 1 base at V and 2 bases at J, with 12 bases between. Germline CDR1 and CDR2: SGHAT and FQNNGV. This CDR3 spans 15 amino acids. The CDR3 coding sequence is TGTGCCAGCAGCTTAGTTTTAGGGGGGCCCTACGAGCAGTACTTC. Translating it yields CASSLVLGGPYEQYF.

J is TRBJ2-1 and V is TRBV27, with TRBD2 as a possible D gene (5 bases). The CDR3 loop spans 15 amino acids. Germline V gene data show CDR1 as MNHEY and CDR2 as SMNVEV (reference sequence). The V end lost 4 bases, the J end lost 0 bases, and 10 bases lay between the germline ends. CDR3 in DNA: TGTGCCAGCAGTTGGGCCGCGGGCTCCTACAATGAGCAGTTCTTC. The encoded protein is CASSWAAGSYNEQFF.

There are many counts of this clonotype. This rearrangement joins TRBV7-9 to TRBJ2-7, with 7 bases that match TRBD1. Trimming took 10 bases from V and 5 from J; bases not matched to a gene: 8. The CDR3 sequence is 12 residues long. CDR1 is SEHNR and CDR2 is FQNEAQ in the germline V gene (reference sequence). The CDR3 loop reads CATKTGTNEQYF. Here the CDR3 DNA reads TGTGCCACGAAGACAGGGACCAACGAGCAGTACTTC.

The chain has TRBV28 and TRBJ2-7; D remains unclear. In germline, CDR1 is MDHEN, CDR2 SYDVKM. V was cut by 2 bases and J by 0 bases, with 5 bases left in between. CDR3 length equals 13 residues. CDR3 in amino acids: CASSLPASYEQYF. CDR3 in DNA: TGTGCCAGCAGTTTACCGGCCTCCTACGAGCAGTACTTC.

A note on this clonotype: A much larger clone differs by one base, so this may be a read error. The DNA of the CDR3 is TGTGCCATCAGCAAGACTAGCGGGGGCCCCGCAGATACGCAGTATTTT. Translated: CAISKTSGGPADTQYF. J is TRBJ2-3 and V is TRBV10-3, with 12 nucleotides matching TRBD2. Trimming at V came to 6 bases and at J to 4 bases, leaving 8 bases not matched to a gene. Germline V gene lookup returns CDR1 ENHRY and CDR2 SYGVKD. The CDR3 length is 16 residues.

The chain joins TRBV10-3 to TRBJ2-7, with D perhaps TRBD2 (5 bases). CDR3 length: 11 residues. Germline V CDR1 and CDR2: ENHRY, SYGVKD. The V gene lost 6 bases and the J gene lost 7 bases, with 10 bases spanning the gap. The CDR3 is CAIRGDGEQYF. The CDR3 nucleotides are TGTGCCATCAGGGGAGACGGAGAGCAGTACTTC.

This chain links TRBV29-1 with TRBJ2-1, with a possible D match to TRBD2 (7 bases). Trimming pared 4 bases from V and 7 bases from J, leaving 14 bases between. The CDR3 is 13 amino acids. CDR1 SQVTM and CDR2 ANQGSEA come from the germline V gene. The CDR3 loop is CSVGTRGGNEQFF. For the CDR3, the DNA is TGCAGCGTTGGGACTAGGGGGGGGAATGAGCAGTTCTTC.

The J gene is TRBJ2-3, the V gene TRBV2; D is possibly TRBD1 (5 bases). The V end was cut by 7 bases, the J end by 7 bases, with 18 bases between. The CDR3 runs 14 residues. The V gene's germline CDR1 is SNHLY and CDR2 FYNNEI. The CDR3 here is CASTPGQVSHTQYF. Written as DNA, the CDR3 is TGTGCCAGCACTCCCGGACAAGTCTCACATACGCAGTATTTT.

This clonotype was detected a few times. The rearrangement joins TRBV6-2 or TRBV6-3 to TRBJ1-2; D is uncertain. The ends were cut back, 3 bases at V and 6 bases at J, with 11 bases in the middle. CDR3 size: 13 residues. The germline V gene encodes CDR1 MNHEY and CDR2 SVGEGT. CDR3 protein: CASSYREEHGYTF. CDR3 bases: TGTGCCAGCAGTTATAGGGAGGAGCATGGCTACACCTTC.

This rearrangement joins TRBV3-1 to TRBJ2-1; 12 nucleotides agree with TRBD2. V was clipped by 4 bases and J by 7 bases; unmatched bases: 5. The CDR3 has 15 residues. Germline CDR1 and CDR2: LGHDT and YNNKEL (reference sequence). The CDR3 loop reads CASSPASGGANEQFF. The CDR3 DNA sequence: TGTGCCAGCAGCCCTGCTAGCGGGGGGGCGAATGAGCAGTTCTTC.

The CDR3, as DNA: TGCGCCAGCACCCAAATAGCGGCCACAACCTACAATGAGCAGTTCTTC. Protein sequence: CASTQIAATTYNEQFF. The chain couples TRBV5-1 to TRBJ2-1; possibly TRBD2 for D (6 bases). Germline CDR1 SGHRS, CDR2 YFSETQ. The V and J ends lost 6 bases and 2 bases respectively, with 18 bases between them. The CDR3 spans 16 residues.

The J gene is TRBJ1-5, the V gene TRBV2; 8 bases align to TRBD1. The CDR3 is 14 amino acids. V shed 4 bases, J shed 6 bases, and the junction held 5 bases outside the gene matches. Germline V CDR1 and CDR2: SNHLY, FYNNEI. CDR3 nucleotides: TGTGCCAGCAGTGCACAGGGGGTTACTCAGCCCCAGCATTTT. It encodes CASSAQGVTQPQHF.

The rearrangement joins TRBV20-1 to TRBJ2-7; TRBD2 aligns across 14 bases. This CDR3 comprises 18 residues. Trimming took 1 base from V and 0 from J; bases not matched to a gene: 8. Germline CDR1 and CDR2: DFQATT and SNEGSKA (reference sequence). The CDR3 loop is CSARGSGGLAGVSYEQYF. The CDR3 DNA reads as TGCAGTGCTAGAGGTTCGGGGGGACTAGCGGGGGTCTCCTACGAGCAGTACTTC.